This T cell receptor beta chain derives from a study of blood T cell repertoires in COVID-19. CDR1 is MNHEY, CDR2 SMNVEV, per germline (reference sequence). The CDR3 is 17 residues long. V was pared by 6 bases and J by 5 bases, with 14 bases of the junction left unmatched. Only in-frame clones appear in the TCRdb table, and some are missing; sequencing was by immunoSEQ multiplex PCR. The sample carries hundreds of thousands of clones, around 90% recorded once. Sequencing was done on a sample of peripheral blood. The rearrangement uses TRBV27 and TRBJ2-3, with TRBD2 identical over 10 bases. The source is a woman between 18 and 29 years old who had recovered from COVID-19. In nucleotides, the CDR3 is TGTGCCAGCAGCCTAACCAGGTTGGCTAGCGGGAGAGATACGCAGTATTTT. Translation gives CASSLTRLASGRDTQYF.